This T cell receptor beta chain came from a study of neoadjuvant nivolumab and ipilimumab in lung cancer. Repertoires were generated with immunoSEQ multiplex PCR, while TCRdb's copy carries only in-frame clones and drops some. Among about 18,000 clones listed, around 87% were seen once. The CDR3 is 14 amino acids. Germline CDR1 reads SNHLY; CDR2 reads FYNNEI. V lost 11 bases and J lost 2, with 19 bases in between. The input for sequencing was peripheral blood, taken before neoadjuvant nivolumab, alone or with ipilimumab. The sequence came from an adult with non-small cell lung cancer. V gene TRBV2 combines with J gene TRBJ2-7; D not certain. Written as DNA, the CDR3 is TGTGCCGGGTCTCGTCGGACCGCAACCTACGAGCAGTACTTC. Protein product: CAGSRRTATYEQYF.